This T cell receptor beta chain derives from a study of blood T cell repertoires in COVID-19. V was clipped by 3 bases and J by 4 bases; unmatched bases: 7. CDR1 LNHDA and CDR2 SQIVND come from the germline V gene (reference sequence). The CDR3 has 15 amino acids. Profiled with immunoSEQ multiplex PCR; TCRdb holds only in-frame clones, not every one. The data show under 550,000 clones, about 87% seen once. The sample consisted of peripheral blood. The origin of this receptor is a man aged 18 to 29 with COVID-19, enrolled during active disease. The V call is TRBV19, the J call TRBJ2-7; 9 bases align to TRBD1. The CDR3 coding sequence is TGTGCCAGTAGTATGAAACGGGACAGGGTGTACGAGCAGTACTTC. Translating gives CASSMKRDRVYEQYF.